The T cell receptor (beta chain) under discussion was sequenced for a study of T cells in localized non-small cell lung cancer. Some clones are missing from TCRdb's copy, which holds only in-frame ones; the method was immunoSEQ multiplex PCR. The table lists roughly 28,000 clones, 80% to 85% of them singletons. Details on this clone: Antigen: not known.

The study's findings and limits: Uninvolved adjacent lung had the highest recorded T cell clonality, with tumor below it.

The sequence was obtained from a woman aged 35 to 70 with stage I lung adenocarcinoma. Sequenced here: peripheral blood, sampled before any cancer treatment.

CDR3 loop: CASSFQGRGTEAFF. The CDR3 coding sequence is TGTGCCAGCAGCTTTCAGGGGAGGGGCACTGAAGCTTTCTTT. V is TRBV7-3 and J is TRBJ1-1, with a possible D match to TRBD1 (6 bases). CDR3 size: 14 residues. The V gene's germline CDR1 is SGHTA and CDR2 FQGTGA. The V and J ends lost 3 bases and 4 bases respectively, with 12 bases between them.